This TCR beta chain was identified during a study of radiotherapy plus CTLA-4 blockade in lung cancer. V lost 5 bases and J lost 1; bases outside the gene matches: 9. The CDR3 is made up of 19 amino acids. Germline V gives CDR1 SGHVS, CDR2 FQNEAQ. Some clones are missing from TCRdb's copy, which holds only in-frame ones; the method was immunoSEQ multiplex PCR. The sample contains approximately 60,000 clones, around three quarters of which appear only once. The receptor's source is a human donor with non-small cell lung cancer who had a complete response to radiotherapy plus ipilimumab. The sample consisted of peripheral blood, taken from a patient treated with radiotherapy plus ipilimumab. The V gene is TRBV7-8, the J gene TRBJ2-4; 15 bases match TRBD2. The CDR3 spells CASSARTSGRAGAKNIQYF. The CDR3, as DNA: TGTGCCAGCAGCGCCCGGACTAGCGGGAGGGCCGGGGCCAAAAACATTCAGTACTTC.